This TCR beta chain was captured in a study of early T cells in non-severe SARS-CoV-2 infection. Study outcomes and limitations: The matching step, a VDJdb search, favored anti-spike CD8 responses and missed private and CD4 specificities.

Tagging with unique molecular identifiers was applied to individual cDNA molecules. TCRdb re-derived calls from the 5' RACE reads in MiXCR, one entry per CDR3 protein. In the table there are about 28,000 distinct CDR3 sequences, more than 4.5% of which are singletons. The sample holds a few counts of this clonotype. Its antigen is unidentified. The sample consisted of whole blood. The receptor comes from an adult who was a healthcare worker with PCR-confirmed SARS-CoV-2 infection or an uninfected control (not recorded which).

CDR3 sequence: CASSPYRTDTQYF. The CDR3 DNA follows: TGTGCCAGCAGCCCCTACAGAACAGATACGCAGTATTTT. The rearrangement joins TRBV2 to TRBJ2-3; D not resolved. The CDR3 is 13 amino acids. Germline V lookup: CDR1 SNHLY, CDR2 FYNNEI. V was shortened by 6 bases and J by 3 bases, with 10 bases between the two germline ends.